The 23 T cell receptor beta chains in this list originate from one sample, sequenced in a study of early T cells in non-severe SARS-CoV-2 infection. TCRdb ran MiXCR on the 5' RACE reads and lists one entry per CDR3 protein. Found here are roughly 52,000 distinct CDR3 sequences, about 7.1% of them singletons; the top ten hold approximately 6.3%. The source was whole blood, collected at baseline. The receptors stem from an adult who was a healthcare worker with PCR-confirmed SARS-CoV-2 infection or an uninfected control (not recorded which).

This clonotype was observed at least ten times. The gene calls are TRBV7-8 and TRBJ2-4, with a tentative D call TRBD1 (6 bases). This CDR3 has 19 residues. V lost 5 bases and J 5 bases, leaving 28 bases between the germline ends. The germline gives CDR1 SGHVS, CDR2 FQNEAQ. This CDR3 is CASSPIDEAWTAIENIQYF. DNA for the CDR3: TGTGCCAGCAGCCCAATTGATGAAGCGTGGACAGCCATTGAAAACATTCAGTACTTC.

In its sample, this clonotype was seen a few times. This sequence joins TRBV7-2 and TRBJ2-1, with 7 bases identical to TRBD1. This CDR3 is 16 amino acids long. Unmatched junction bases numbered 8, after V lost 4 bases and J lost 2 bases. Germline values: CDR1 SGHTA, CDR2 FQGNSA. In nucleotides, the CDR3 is TGTGCCAGCAGCTCCTACCAGGGGGATACCTACAATGAGCAGTTCTTC. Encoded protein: CASSSYQGDTYNEQFF.

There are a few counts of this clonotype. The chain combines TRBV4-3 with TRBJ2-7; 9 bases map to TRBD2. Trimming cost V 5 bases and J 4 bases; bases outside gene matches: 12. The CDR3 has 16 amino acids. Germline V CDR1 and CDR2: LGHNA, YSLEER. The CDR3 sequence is CASSKAGAGGPYEQYF. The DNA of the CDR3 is TGCGCCAGCAGCAAGGCGGGAGCGGGGGGTCCTTACGAGCAGTACTTC.

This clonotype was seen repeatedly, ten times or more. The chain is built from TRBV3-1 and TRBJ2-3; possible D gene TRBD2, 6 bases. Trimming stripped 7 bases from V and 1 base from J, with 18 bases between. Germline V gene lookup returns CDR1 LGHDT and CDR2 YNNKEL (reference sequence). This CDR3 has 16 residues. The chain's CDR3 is CASTPRWRDRTDTQYF. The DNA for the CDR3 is TGTGCCAGCACCCCACGATGGAGGGACCGCACAGATACGCAGTATTTT.

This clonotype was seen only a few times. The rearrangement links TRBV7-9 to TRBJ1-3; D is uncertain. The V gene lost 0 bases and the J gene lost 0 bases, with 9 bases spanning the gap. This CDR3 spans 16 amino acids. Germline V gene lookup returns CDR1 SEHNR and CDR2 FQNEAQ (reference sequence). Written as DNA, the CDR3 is TGTGCCAGCAGCTTAGCGGCAGACCCCTCTGGAAACACCATATATTTT. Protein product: CASSLAADPSGNTIYF.

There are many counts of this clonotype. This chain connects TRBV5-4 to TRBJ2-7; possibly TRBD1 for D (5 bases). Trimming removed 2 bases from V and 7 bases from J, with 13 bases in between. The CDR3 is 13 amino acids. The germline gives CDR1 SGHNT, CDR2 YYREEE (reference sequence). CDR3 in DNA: TGTGCCAGCAGCTTACATACAGGCTCTGAGCAGTACTTC. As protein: CASSLHTGSEQYF.

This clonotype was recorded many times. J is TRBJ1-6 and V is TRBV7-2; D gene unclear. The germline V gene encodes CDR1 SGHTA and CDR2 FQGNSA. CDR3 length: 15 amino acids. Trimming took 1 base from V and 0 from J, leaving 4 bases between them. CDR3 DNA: TGTGCCAGCAGCTTAGAGAGCTCCTATAATTCACCCCTCCACTTT. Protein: CASSLESSYNSPLHF.

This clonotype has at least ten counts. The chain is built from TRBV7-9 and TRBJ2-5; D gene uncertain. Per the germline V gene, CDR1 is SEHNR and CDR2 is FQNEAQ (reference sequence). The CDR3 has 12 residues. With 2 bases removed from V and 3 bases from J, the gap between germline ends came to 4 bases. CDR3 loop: CASSLLEETQYF. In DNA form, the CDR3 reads TGTGCCAGCAGCTTACTTGAAGAGACCCAGTACTTC.

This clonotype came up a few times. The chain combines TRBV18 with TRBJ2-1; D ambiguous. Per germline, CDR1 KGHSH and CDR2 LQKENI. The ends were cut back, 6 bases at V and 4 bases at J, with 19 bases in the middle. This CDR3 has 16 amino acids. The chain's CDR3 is CASSPAQEKTYNEQFF. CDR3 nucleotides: TGTGCCAGCTCCCCAGCCCAGGAAAAAACTTACAATGAGCAGTTCTTC. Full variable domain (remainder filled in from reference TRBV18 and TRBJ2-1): NAGVMQNPRHLVRRRGQEARLRCSPMKGHSHVYWYRQLPEEGLKFMVYLQKENIIDESGMPKERFSAEFPKEGPSILRIQQVVRGDSAAYFCASSPAQEKTYNEQFFGPGTRLTVL.

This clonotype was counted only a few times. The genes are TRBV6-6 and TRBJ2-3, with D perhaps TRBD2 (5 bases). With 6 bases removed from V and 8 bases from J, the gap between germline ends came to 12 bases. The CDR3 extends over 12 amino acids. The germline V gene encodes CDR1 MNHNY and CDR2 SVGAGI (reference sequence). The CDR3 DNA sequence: TGTGCCAGCAGCCCAGACTATGGTACGCAGTATTTT. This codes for CASSPDYGTQYF.

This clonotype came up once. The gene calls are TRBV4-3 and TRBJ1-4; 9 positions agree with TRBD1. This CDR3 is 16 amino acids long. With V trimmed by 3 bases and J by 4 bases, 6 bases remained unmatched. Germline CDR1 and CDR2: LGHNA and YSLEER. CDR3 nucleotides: TGCGCCAGCAGCCAGAACAGGGGGCAGATTAATGAAAAACTGTTTTTT. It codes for CASSQNRGQINEKLFF.

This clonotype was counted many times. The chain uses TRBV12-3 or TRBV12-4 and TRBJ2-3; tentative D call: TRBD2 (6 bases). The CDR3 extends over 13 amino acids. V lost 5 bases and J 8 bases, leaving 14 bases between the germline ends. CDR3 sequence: CASSPPPSVTQYF. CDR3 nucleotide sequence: TGTGCCAGCAGTCCCCCCCCTAGCGTTACGCAGTATTTT.

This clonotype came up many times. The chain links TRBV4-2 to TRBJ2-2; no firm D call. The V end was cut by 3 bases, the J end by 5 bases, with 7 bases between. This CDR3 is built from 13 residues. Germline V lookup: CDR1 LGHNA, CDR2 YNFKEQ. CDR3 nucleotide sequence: TGTGCCAGCAGCCAGGCAGAGACCGGGGAGCTGTTTTTT. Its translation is CASSQAETGELFF.

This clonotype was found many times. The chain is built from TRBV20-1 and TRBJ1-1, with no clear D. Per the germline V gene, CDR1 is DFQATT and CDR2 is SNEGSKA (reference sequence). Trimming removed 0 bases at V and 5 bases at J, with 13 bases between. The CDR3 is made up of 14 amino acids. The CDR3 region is CSARETAGKTEAFF. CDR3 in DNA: TGCAGTGCTAGAGAGACCGCTGGAAAGACTGAAGCTTTCTTT.

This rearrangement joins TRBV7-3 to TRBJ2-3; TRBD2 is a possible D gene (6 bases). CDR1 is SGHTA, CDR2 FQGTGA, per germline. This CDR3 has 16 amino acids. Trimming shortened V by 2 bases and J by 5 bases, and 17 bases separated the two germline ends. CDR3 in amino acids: CASSLVVGGGEDTQYF. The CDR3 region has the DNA TGTGCCAGCAGCTTAGTTGTGGGAGGCGGGGAAGATACGCAGTATTTT.

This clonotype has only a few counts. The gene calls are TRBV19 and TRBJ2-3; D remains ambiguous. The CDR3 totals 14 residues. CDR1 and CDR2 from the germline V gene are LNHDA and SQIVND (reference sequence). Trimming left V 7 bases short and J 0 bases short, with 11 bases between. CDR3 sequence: CASTDPWSTDTQYF. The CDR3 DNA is TGTGCCAGTACCGACCCCTGGAGCACAGATACGCAGTATTTT.

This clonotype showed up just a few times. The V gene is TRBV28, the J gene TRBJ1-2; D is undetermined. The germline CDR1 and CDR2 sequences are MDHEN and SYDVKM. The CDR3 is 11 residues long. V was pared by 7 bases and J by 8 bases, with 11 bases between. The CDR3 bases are TGTGCCAGCACCGACAAGTACGGCTACACCTTC. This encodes CASTDKYGYTF.

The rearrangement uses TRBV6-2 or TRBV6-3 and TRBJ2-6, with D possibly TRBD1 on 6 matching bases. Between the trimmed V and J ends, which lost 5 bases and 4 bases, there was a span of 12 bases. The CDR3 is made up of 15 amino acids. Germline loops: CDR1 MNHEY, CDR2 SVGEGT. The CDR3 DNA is TGTGCCAGCAGTGCCAGGGGATCGGGGGCCAACGTCCTGACTTTC. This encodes CASSARGSGANVLTF.

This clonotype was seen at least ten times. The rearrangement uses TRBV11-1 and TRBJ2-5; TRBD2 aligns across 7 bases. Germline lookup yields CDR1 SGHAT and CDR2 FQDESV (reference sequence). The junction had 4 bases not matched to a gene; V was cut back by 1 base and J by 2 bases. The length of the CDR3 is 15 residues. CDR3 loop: CASSLGASGQETQYF. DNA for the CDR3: TGTGCCAGCAGCTTAGGAGCTAGCGGACAAGAGACCCAGTACTTC.

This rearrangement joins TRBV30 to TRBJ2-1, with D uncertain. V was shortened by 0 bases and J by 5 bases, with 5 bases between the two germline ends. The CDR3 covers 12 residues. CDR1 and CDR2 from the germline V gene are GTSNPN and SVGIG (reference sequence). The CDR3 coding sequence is TGTGCCTGGAGTGTCATAAACAATGAGCAGTTCTTC. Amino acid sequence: CAWSVINNEQFF.

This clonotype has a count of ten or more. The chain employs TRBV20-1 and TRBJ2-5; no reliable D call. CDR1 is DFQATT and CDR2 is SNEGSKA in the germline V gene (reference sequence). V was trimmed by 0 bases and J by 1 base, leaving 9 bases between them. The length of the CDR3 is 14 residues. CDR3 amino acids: CSAREGTTQETQYF. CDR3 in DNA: TGCAGTGCTAGAGAGGGAACTACCCAAGAGACCCAGTACTTC.

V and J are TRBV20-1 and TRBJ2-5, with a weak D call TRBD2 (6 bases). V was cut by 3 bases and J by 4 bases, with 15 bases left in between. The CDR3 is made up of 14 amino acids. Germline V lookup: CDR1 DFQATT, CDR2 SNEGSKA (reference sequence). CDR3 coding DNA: TGCAGTGCTAGTCCCTCTCACGGGGGAGAGACCCAGTACTTC. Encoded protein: CSASPSHGGETQYF.

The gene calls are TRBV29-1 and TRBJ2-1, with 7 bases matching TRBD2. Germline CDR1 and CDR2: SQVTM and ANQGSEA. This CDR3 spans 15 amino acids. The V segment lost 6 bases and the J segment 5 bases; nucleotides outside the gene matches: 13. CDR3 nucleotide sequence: TGCAGCGTGCTTCTTTGGGGGGGTTTGGACAATGAGCAGTTCTTC. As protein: CSVLLWGGLDNEQFF.